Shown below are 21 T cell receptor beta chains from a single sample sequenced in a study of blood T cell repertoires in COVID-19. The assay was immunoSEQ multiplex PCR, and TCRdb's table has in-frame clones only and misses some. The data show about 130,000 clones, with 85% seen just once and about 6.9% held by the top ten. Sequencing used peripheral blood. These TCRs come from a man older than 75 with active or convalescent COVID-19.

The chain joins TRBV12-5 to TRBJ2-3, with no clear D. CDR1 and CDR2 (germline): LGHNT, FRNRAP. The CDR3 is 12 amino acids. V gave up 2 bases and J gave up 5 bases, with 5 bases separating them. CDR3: CASGLIVDTQYF. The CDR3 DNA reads TGTGCTAGTGGTTTGATAGTAGATACGCAGTATTTT.

The CDR3 region is CSVGTEDQPQHF. In DNA form, the CDR3 reads TGCAGCGTTGGCACAGAAGATCAGCCCCAGCATTTT. This chain uses TRBV29-1 with TRBJ1-5; no reliable D call. The germline V and J ends were trimmed by 4 bases and 5 bases, with 9 bases remaining between them. Germline assignment: CDR1 SQVTM and CDR2 ANQGSEA. This CDR3 is 12 amino acids long.

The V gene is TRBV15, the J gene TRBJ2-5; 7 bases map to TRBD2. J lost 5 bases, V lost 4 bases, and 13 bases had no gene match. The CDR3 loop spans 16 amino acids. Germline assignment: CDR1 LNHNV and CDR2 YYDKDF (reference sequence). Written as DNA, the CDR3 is TGTGCCACCAGCATACGTCTGACGGGAGGATTGGAGACCCAGTACTTC. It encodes CATSIRLTGGLETQYF.

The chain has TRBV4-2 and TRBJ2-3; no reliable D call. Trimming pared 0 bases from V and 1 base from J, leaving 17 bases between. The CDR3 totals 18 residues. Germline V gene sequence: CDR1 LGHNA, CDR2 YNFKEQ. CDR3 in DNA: TGTGCCAGCAGCCAAGATTCCATCTTGGTTACTGGCACAGATACGCAGTATTTT. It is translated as CASSQDSILVTGTDTQYF.

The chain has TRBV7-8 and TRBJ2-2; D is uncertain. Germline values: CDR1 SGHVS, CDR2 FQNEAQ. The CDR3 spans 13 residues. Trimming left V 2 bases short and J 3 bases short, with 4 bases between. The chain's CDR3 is CASSLTDTGELFF. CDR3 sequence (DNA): TGTGCCAGCAGCTTAACGGACACCGGGGAGCTGTTTTTT.

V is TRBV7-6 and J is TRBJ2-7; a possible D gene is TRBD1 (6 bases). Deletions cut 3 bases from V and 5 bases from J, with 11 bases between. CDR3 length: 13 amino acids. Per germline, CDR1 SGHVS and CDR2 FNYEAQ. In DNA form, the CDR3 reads TGTGCCAGCAGCTTTTTACAGGGTAACGAGCAGTACTTC. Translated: CASSFLQGNEQYF.

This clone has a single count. The CDR3 reads CASSRGGTGNTEAFF. DNA for the CDR3: TGTGCCAGCAGCCGCGGAGGGACGGGGAACACTGAAGCTTTCTTT. The rearrangement links TRBV7-9 to TRBJ1-1, with D maybe TRBD1 (5 bases). This CDR3 region has 15 residues. Germline V gives CDR1 SEHNR, CDR2 FQNEAQ (reference sequence). Trimming took 5 bases from V and 1 from J, leaving 14 bases between them.

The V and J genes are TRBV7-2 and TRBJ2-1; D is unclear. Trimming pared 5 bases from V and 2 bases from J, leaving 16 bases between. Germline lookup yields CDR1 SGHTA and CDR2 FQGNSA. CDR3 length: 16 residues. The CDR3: CASSLGPDNTYNEQFF. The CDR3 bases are TGTGCCAGCAGCCTAGGCCCCGACAATACCTACAATGAGCAGTTCTTC.

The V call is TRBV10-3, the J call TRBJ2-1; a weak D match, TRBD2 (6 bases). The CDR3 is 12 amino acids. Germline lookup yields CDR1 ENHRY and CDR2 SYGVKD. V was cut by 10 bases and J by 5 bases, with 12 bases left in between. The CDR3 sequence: CATRLGNNEQFF. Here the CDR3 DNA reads TGTGCCACCCGACTAGGGAACAATGAGCAGTTCTTC.

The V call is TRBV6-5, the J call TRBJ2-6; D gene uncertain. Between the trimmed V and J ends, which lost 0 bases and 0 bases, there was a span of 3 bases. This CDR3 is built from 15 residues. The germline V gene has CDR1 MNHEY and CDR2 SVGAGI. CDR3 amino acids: CASSYSHSGANVLTF. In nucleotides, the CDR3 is TGTGCCAGCAGTTACTCTCACTCTGGGGCCAACGTCCTGACTTTC.

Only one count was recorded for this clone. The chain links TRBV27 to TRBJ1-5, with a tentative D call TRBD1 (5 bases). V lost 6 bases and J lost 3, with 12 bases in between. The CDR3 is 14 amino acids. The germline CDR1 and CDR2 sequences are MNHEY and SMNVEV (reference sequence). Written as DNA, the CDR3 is TGTGCCAGCAGGGACGGGGGTTACAATCAGCCCCAGCATTTT. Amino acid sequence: CASRDGGYNQPQHF.

The DNA of the CDR3 is TGTGCCAGCAGCAAAGGGGCACCCTATGGCTACACCTTC. Residues: CASSKGAPYGYTF. The chain has TRBV21-1 and TRBJ1-2; no check of the table's D call, TRBD1, against the DNA was made. TRBV21-1 constitutes a pseudogene. CDR3 length: 13 residues.

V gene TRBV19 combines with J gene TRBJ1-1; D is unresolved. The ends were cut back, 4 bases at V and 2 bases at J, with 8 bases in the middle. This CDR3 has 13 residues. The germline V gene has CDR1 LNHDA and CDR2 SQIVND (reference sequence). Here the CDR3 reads CASSRHINTEAFF. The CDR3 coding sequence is TGTGCCAGTAGTAGGCACATCAACACTGAAGCTTTCTTT.

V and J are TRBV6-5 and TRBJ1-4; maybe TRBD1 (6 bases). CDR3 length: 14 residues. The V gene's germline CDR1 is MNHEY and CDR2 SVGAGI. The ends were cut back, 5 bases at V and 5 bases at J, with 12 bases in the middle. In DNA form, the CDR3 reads TGTGCCAGCAGTCTCGACAGGATCAATGAAAAACTGTTTTTT. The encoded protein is CASSLDRINEKLFF.

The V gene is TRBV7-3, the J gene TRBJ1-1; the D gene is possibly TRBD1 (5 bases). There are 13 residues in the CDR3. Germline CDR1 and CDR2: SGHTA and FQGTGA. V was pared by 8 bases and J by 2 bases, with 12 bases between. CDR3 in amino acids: CASGQGSNTEAFF. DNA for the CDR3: TGTGCCAGCGGCCAGGGTTCTAACACTGAAGCTTTCTTT.

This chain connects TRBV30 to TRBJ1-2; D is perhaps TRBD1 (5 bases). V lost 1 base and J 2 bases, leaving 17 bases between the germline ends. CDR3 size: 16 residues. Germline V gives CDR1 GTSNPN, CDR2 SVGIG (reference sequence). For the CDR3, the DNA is TGTGCCTGGAGTGATGTACTTGGGGGGTTCAACTATGGCTACACCTTC. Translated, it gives CAWSDVLGGFNYGYTF.

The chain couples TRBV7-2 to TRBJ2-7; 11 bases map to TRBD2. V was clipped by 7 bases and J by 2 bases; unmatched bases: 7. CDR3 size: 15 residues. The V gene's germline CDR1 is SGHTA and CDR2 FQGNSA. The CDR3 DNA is TGTGCCAGCACCCTCCTAGCGGGGGGCGCCTACGAGCAGTACTTC. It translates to CASTLLAGGAYEQYF.

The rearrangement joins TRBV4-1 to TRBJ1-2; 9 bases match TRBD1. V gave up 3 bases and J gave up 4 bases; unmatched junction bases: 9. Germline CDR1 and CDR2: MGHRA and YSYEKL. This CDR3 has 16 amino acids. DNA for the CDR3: TGCGCCAGCAGCCATAGGGGACAGGGAGGGGGCTATGGCTACACCTTC. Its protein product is CASSHRGQGGGYGYTF.

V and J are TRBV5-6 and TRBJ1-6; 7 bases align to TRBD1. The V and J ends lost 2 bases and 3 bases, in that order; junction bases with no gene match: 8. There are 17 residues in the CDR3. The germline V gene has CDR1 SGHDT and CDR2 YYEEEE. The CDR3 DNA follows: TGTGCCAGCAGCTTTCACAGGGGCCCTTTCTATAATTCACCCCTCCACTTT. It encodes CASSFHRGPFYNSPLHF.

DNA for the CDR3: TGCAGCGTAGCCGCGACAGGCACTCAAGAGACCCAGTACTTC. It codes for CSVAATGTQETQYF. The chain carries TRBV29-1 and TRBJ2-5; D is possibly TRBD1 (6 bases). Trimming pared 6 bases from V and 2 bases from J, leaving 16 bases between. In germline, CDR1 is SQVTM, CDR2 ANQGSEA. This CDR3 spans 14 amino acids.

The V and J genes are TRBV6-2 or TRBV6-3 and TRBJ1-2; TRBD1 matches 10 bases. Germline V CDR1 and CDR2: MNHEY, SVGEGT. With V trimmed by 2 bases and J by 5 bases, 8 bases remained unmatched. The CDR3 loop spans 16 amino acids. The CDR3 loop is CASSYDPPGQGYGYTF. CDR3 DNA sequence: TGTGCCAGCAGTTACGACCCGCCGGGACAGGGGTATGGCTACACCTTC.